The 7 T cell receptor beta chains in this list originate from one sample, sequenced in a study of identical twins. TCRdb ran MiXCR on the 5' RACE reads and lists one entry per CDR3 protein. This table has some 1,700,000 distinct CDR3 sequences, about 32% appearing once. The specimen was cord blood. The receptors shown here come from a newborn girl in good health.

This clonotype was counted at least ten times. The genes are TRBV29-1 and TRBJ2-5, with D unresolved. The CDR3 is 11 residues long. The germline V and J ends were trimmed by 4 bases and 10 bases, with 13 bases remaining between them. The V gene's germline CDR1 is SQVTM and CDR2 ANQGSEA. The DNA for the CDR3 is TGCAGCGTTGGTGTGGCTTTGGGCCAGTACTTC. It codes for CSVGVALGQYF. The variable domain in full, completed from reference TRBV29-1 and TRBJ2-5, reads SAVISQKPSRDICQRGTSLTIQCQVDSQVTMMFWYRQQPGQSLTLIATANQGSEATYESGFVIDKFPISRPNLTFSTLTVSNMSPEDSSIYLCSVGVALGQYFGPGTRLLVL.

In this sample, this clonotype turned up a few times. This chain uses TRBV5-5 with TRBJ2-1; TRBD2 matches at 8 bases. Germline V gene sequence: CDR1 SGHKS, CDR2 YYEKEE (reference sequence). V gave up 4 bases and J gave up 6 bases; unmatched junction bases: 6. This CDR3 spans 14 amino acids. CDR3 DNA sequence: TGTGCCAGCAGCCAGTCCGGGACTAGCAATGAGCAGTTCTTC. It translates to CASSQSGTSNEQFF.

The chain joins TRBV5-1 to TRBJ1-2, with 7 bases fitting TRBD1. CDR1 is SGHRS and CDR2 is YFSETQ in the germline V gene. The V and J ends lost 0 bases and 8 bases, in that order; junction bases with no gene match: 7. The CDR3 runs 14 residues. The DNA for the CDR3 is TGCGCCAGCAGCTTGGTGGCAGGGGGAGAGGGCTACACCTTC. This encodes CASSLVAGGEGYTF.

The rearrangement uses TRBV20-1 and TRBJ2-7; 9 positions match TRBD2. There are 14 residues in the CDR3. CDR1 and CDR2 (germline): DFQATT, SNEGSKA (reference sequence). V shed 7 bases, J shed 2 bases, and the junction held 9 bases outside the gene matches. The CDR3 here is CSVGSGSLPYEQYF. Written as DNA, the CDR3 is TGCAGTGTTGGTAGCGGGAGTCTTCCCTACGAGCAGTACTTC.

The V and J genes are TRBV3-1 and TRBJ1-1, with D possibly TRBD1 on 6 matching bases. The CDR3 spans 15 residues. The ends were cut back, 0 bases at V and 4 bases at J, with 12 bases in the middle. Germline values: CDR1 LGHDT, CDR2 YNNKEL (reference sequence). This CDR3 is CASSQDGGRGTEAFF. The CDR3 region has the DNA TGTGCCAGCAGCCAAGATGGGGGGCGCGGCACTGAAGCTTTCTTT.

V is TRBV28 and J is TRBJ2-1, with D maybe TRBD2 (6 bases). CDR3 size: 15 residues. Trimming stripped 7 bases from V and 9 bases from J, with 22 bases between. The germline V gene has CDR1 MDHEN and CDR2 SYDVKM. CDR3 amino acids: CASTNPGLFRGEQFF. Here the CDR3 DNA reads TGTGCCAGCACGAACCCGGGACTGTTTAGGGGTGAGCAGTTCTTC.

As to this clonotype: The junction differs from germline at one of its ends, possibly a read error. The chain combines TRBV7-2 with TRBJ2-7; TRBD2 matches 11 bases. This CDR3 is 15 amino acids long. CDR1 and CDR2 (germline): SGHTA, FQGNSA. CDR3: CASSPTSGRPYKQYF. DNA of the CDR3: TGTGCCAGCAGCCCTACTAGCGGGAGACCCTACAAGCAGTACTTC.